Below, 16 T cell receptor beta chains from the same sample are listed, as sequenced in a study of vaccination and CD4 T cells after COVID-19. Once obtained from cultured CD4+ T cells, the DNA was sequenced using the Oncomine TCR Beta short-read assay. TCRdb used MiXCR to reprocess the PCR reads, holding one entry per CDR3 protein. The data hold around 23,000 distinct CDR3 sequences, with 43% observed a single time. These receptors have no identified antigens. Sample time point: late sampling 161 to 241 days after vaccination in three convalescent patients. The sample's treatment: roughly nine-day PBMC culture with coronavirus spike peptide pools or control peptides (ViraFEST assay). This specimen was CD4+ T cells from blood, cultured in vitro, taken about 7 months after SARS-CoV-2 vaccination. All receptors come from a human donor who had recovered from COVID-19.

This clonotype was seen only a few times. The V call is TRBV20-1, the J call TRBJ2-4; D is uncertain. Germline assignment: CDR1 DFQATT and CDR2 SNEGSKA (reference sequence). Trimming stripped 5 bases from V and 3 bases from J, with 11 bases between. The CDR3 has 13 amino acids. DNA of the CDR3: TGCAGTGCTCACGGGCAGTTCAAAAACATTCAGTACTTC. Protein: CSAHGQFKNIQYF.

In this sample, this clonotype turned up a few times. CDR3 protein: CSARDEREATTDTQYF. The CDR3 nucleotides are TGCAGTGCTAGAGACGAGCGGGAGGCCACCACAGATACGCAGTATTTT. The V call is TRBV20-1, the J call TRBJ2-3; 9 bases fit TRBD2. Trimming removed 0 bases from V and 2 bases from J; junction bases left unmatched: 6. CDR3 length equals 16 residues. Germline values: CDR1 DFQATT, CDR2 SNEGSKA (reference sequence).

The chain is built from TRBV19 and TRBJ1-2; D ambiguous. There are 13 residues in the CDR3. Between the trimmed V and J ends, which lost 6 bases and 4 bases, there was a span of 12 bases. CDR1 and CDR2 from the germline V gene are LNHDA and SQIVND (reference sequence). In nucleotides, the CDR3 is TGTGCCAGTAGGGTAGACGGCCCCTATGGCTACACCTTC. It codes for CASRVDGPYGYTF. The full variable domain, in which reference TRBV19 and TRBJ1-2 provide the parts outside the CDR3, is DGGITQSPKYLFRKEGQNVTLSCEQNLNHDAMYWYRQDPGQGLRLIYYSQIVNDFQKGDIAEGYSVSREKKESFPLTVTSAQKNPTAFYLCASRVDGPYGYTFGSGTRLTVV.

This chain links TRBV2 with TRBJ2-5; 9 bases fit TRBD2. V lost 4 bases and J lost 5; bases outside the gene matches: 8. The CDR3 extends over 15 amino acids. CDR1 is SNHLY, CDR2 FYNNEI, per germline. In nucleotides, the CDR3 is TGTGCCAGCAGTGTTCTGCGGGAGGGCCGGGAGACCCAGTACTTC. The encoded protein is CASSVLREGRETQYF.

This clonotype has more than one count but fewer than ten. The chain uses TRBV7-2 and TRBJ2-1; no clear D. CDR3 length: 13 residues. Per the germline V gene, CDR1 is SGHTA and CDR2 is FQGNSA. V was cut by 2 bases and J by 4 bases, with 6 bases left in between. CDR3 region: CASSLSRYNEQFF. The CDR3 nucleotides are TGTGCCAGCAGCTTATCCCGATACAATGAGCAGTTCTTC.

The V and J genes are TRBV4-2 and TRBJ2-7; a possible D gene is TRBD2 (5 bases). The CDR3 is made up of 17 amino acids. The germline V gene encodes CDR1 LGHNA and CDR2 YNFKEQ. Trimming took 0 bases from V and 0 from J, leaving 15 bases between them. This CDR3 reads CASSQDMTPGVSYEQYF. The CDR3 DNA is TGTGCCAGCAGCCAAGATATGACCCCCGGGGTCTCCTACGAGCAGTACTTC.

The chain couples TRBV2 to TRBJ1-2; D is undetermined. The CDR3 is 11 amino acids. The germline gives CDR1 SNHLY, CDR2 FYNNEI. V lost 11 bases and J lost 3, with 10 bases in between. This chain's CDR3 is CAGARDYGYTF. DNA for the CDR3: TGTGCCGGCGCCCGGGACTATGGCTACACCTTC.

This clonotype is a singleton in its sample. V is TRBV15 and J is TRBJ2-4; weak D call: TRBD1 (6 bases). Per the germline V gene, CDR1 is LNHNV and CDR2 is YYDKDF (reference sequence). V was pared by 1 base and J by 4 bases, with 11 bases between. The CDR3 is 15 residues long. CDR3 nucleotide sequence: TGTGCCACCAGCAGAGCAGGGGAGAGGAAAAACATTCAGTACTTC. Protein product: CATSRAGERKNIQYF.

This clonotype was seen a handful of times. The chain is built from TRBV20-1 and TRBJ2-2; 8 bases match TRBD2. The junction had 9 bases not matched to a gene; V was cut back by 0 bases and J by 6 bases. CDR3 size: 16 residues. Germline V lookup: CDR1 DFQATT, CDR2 SNEGSKA (reference sequence). The CDR3: CSARDINSGMPGELFF. The CDR3 DNA reads as TGCAGTGCTAGAGATATTAATAGCGGGATGCCCGGGGAGCTGTTTTTT.

CDR3 coding DNA: TGCAGCGTTGAGGGCACAGGGGGACTCTCAGGGACCCAGTACTTC. Protein: CSVEGTGGLSGTQYF. The chain is built from TRBV29-1 and TRBJ2-5, with 8 bases lining up with TRBD1. The CDR3 contains 15 residues. With 3 bases clipped from V and 7 bases from J, the junction kept 13 bases outside the gene matches. The germline V gene has CDR1 SQVTM and CDR2 ANQGSEA.

This clonotype was seen once. The CDR3 DNA reads as TGTGCCAGCAGTTCTAGAGCGACAGGGATCCAAGAGACCCAGTACTTC. As protein: CASSSRATGIQETQYF. The chain links TRBV28 to TRBJ2-5, with 7 bases lining up with TRBD1. Unmatched junction bases numbered 9, after V lost 4 bases and J lost 1 base. CDR3 length: 16 amino acids. Germline CDR1 and CDR2: MDHEN and SYDVKM.

This clonotype was observed a handful of times. The chain has TRBV7-6 and TRBJ2-1; D gene uncertain. The J call is in doubt because the DNA end fits TRBJ2-7 better. The CDR3 runs 14 residues. CDR1 SGHVS and CDR2 FNYEAQ come from the germline V gene. CDR3 amino acids: CASSLQANRDEQYF. CDR3 sequence (DNA): TGTGCCAGCAGCTTACAGGCGAATCGGGACGAGCAGTACTTC.

V gene TRBV28 combines with J gene TRBJ1-1, with D unresolved. V lost 6 bases and J lost 3, with 2 bases in between. In germline, CDR1 is MDHEN, CDR2 SYDVKM. There are 10 residues in the CDR3. The CDR3 spells CASRDTEAFF. The CDR3 region has the DNA TGTGCCAGCAGAGACACTGAAGCTTTCTTT.

This clonotype was recorded a few times. The V call is TRBV7-3, the J call TRBJ2-1; 10 bases are shared with TRBD2. The ends lost 5 bases at V and 7 bases at J; junction bases unmatched: 5. Per the germline V gene, CDR1 is SGHTA and CDR2 is FQGTGA. The CDR3 is 14 residues long. CDR3 coding DNA: TGTGCCAGCAGCCTAGCGGGAGAGAGTAATGAGCAGTTCTTC. It is translated as CASSLAGESNEQFF.

This clonotype appeared a few times. The chain is built from TRBV19 and TRBJ1-1; TRBD1 aligns across 9 bases. V shed 4 bases and J 9 bases; nucleotides not matched to a gene: 6. The CDR3 loop spans 13 amino acids. Germline V gene sequence: CDR1 LNHDA, CDR2 SQIVND (reference sequence). The CDR3 is CASSRDRASQAFF. The CDR3 nucleotides are TGTGCCAGTAGTAGGGACAGGGCGTCACAAGCTTTCTTT. Full variable domain (missing parts from reference TRBV19 and TRBJ1-1): DGGITQSPKYLFRKEGQNVTLSCEQNLNHDAMYWYRQDPGQGLRLIYYSQIVNDFQKGDIAEGYSVSREKKESFPLTVTSAQKNPTAFYLCASSRDRASQAFFGQGTRLTVV.

CDR3 DNA: TGCAGTGCTCTTCCCGGGACAGGGGCCTACGAGCAGTACTTC. Residues: CSALPGTGAYEQYF. This chain links TRBV20-1 with TRBJ2-7, with 10 bases aligning to TRBD1. V lost 5 bases, J lost 2 bases, and 6 bases stayed unmatched. CDR3 length: 14 amino acids. CDR1 and CDR2 from the germline V gene are DFQATT and SNEGSKA (reference sequence).